These T cell receptor beta chains were read from a single sample in a study of PD-1 blockade in classical Hodgkin lymphoma. Clones were sequenced by immunoSEQ multiplex PCR, and TCRdb holds only the in-frame ones, with some missing. This sample has about 22,000 clones, with about two thirds found just once. This specimen was peripheral blood mononuclear cells (PBMCs), taken at baseline. These receptor sequences come from a human donor with classical Hodgkin lymphoma. Both conserved end residues are part of each CDR3. A D gene is named only where the DNA matches it firmly. The listing skips clone size in some rows; elsewhere it reads once, few, many or a size class.

size	V	D	J	DNA	CDR3
few	TRBV12-5	NA	TRBJ2-1	TGTGCTAGTGGTTTGAGCCCCTCGGGACCCTTGAGCTATGAGCAGTTCTTC	CASGLSPSGPLSYEQFF
NA	TRBV6-1	NA	TRBJ2-7	TGTGCCAGCAGCAAGCGGGACGAGCAGTACTTC	CASSKRDEQYF
NA	TRBV7-8	TRBD2	TRBJ2-7	TGTGCCAGCAACAAGGAACCACTAGCGGGGACCTACGAGCAGTACTTC	CASNKEPLAGTYEQYF
NA	TRBV5-5	NA	TRBJ2-5	TGTGCCAGCAGCTTAGGGCTTTTAGGGCAAGAGACCCAGTACTTC	CASSLGLLGQETQYF
NA	TRBV5-1	TRBD1	TRBJ2-5	TGCGCCAGCAAGGGACAGAACCAAGAGACCCAGTACTTC	CASKGQNQETQYF
NA	TRBV30	NA	TRBJ1-4	TGTGCCTGGAGCGCTAAGCTTAAGCGGGAGGAAAAACTGTTTTTT	CAWSAKLKREEKLFF
NA	TRBV19	NA	TRBJ1-5	TGTGCCAGTAGTTCCACAGGGAGGGGCAATCAGCCCCAGCATTTT	CASSSTGRGNQPQHF
NA	TRBV7-2	TRBD2	TRBJ2-3	TGTGCCAGCAGCTTAGGACTAGCGGGGGCAGATACGCAGTATTTT	CASSLGLAGADTQYF
medium-sized	TRBV10-3	TRBD1	TRBJ1-2	TGTGCCATCACCCCAGGGGGCTCCCGCTATGGCTACACCTTC	CAITPGGSRYGYTF
NA	TRBV5-6	TRBD1	TRBJ1-3	TGTGCCAGCAGCTTGTTAGGGGGCAGGGCTGGAAACACCATATATTTT	CASSLLGGRAGNTIYF
NA	TRBV28	TRBD1	TRBJ2-7	TGTGCCAGCAGTTCCCATTCCGGGACAGGGGGCCTCTCCGAGCAGTACTTC	CASSSHSGTGGLSEQYF
NA	TRBV7-9	NA	TRBJ2-2	TGTGCCAGCAGCTTAGCACCCACCGGGGAGCTGTTTTTT	CASSLAPTGELFF
medium-sized	TRBV6-5	NA	TRBJ2-7	TGTGCCAGCAGTGCCCAGGGCCCCCAATACGAGCAGTACTTC	CASSAQGPQYEQYF
NA	TRBV6-5	NA	TRBJ2-3	TGTGCCAGTTCAGTACAGAGCACAGATACGCAGTATTTT	CASSVQSTDTQYF
NA	TRBV7-9	NA	TRBJ1-2	TGTGCCAGCAGCTTAGATATGGGAGCTAACTATGGCTACACCTTC	CASSLDMGANYGYTF